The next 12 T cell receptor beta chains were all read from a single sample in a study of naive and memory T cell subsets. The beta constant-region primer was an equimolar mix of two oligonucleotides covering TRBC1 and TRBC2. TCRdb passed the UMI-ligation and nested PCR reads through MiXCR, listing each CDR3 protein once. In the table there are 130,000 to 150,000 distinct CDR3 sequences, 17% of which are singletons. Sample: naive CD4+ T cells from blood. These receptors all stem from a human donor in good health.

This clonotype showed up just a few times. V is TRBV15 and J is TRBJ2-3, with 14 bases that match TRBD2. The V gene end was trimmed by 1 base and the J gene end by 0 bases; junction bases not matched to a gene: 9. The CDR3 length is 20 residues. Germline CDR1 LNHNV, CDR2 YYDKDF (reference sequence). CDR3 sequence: CATSRVTGTSGSPSTDTQYF. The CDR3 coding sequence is TGTGCCACCAGCAGAGTTACCGGGACTAGCGGGAGTCCTAGCACAGATACGCAGTATTTT.

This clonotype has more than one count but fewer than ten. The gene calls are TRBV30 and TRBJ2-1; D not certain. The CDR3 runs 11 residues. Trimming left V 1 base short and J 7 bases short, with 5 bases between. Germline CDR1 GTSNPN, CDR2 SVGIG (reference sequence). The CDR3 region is CAWSARNEQFF. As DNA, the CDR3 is TGTGCCTGGAGTGCTCGTAATGAGCAGTTCTTC. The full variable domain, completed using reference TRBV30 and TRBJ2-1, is SQTIHQWPATLVQPVGSPLSLECTVEGTSNPNLYWYRQAAGRGLQLLFYSVGIGQISSEVPQNLSASRPQDRQFILSSKKLLLSDSGFYLCAWSARNEQFFGPGTRLTVL.

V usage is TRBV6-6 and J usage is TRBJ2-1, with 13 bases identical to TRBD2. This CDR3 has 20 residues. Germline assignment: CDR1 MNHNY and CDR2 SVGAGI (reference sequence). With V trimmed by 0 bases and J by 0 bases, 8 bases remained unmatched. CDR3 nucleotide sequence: TGTGCCAGCAGTTACTCAGGGACTAGCGGGGTCGGAAGCTCCTACAATGAGCAGTTCTTC. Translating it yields CASSYSGTSGVGSSYNEQFF.

The CDR3 nucleotides are TGTGCCAGCAGCCAAGGGACATGGACCTACGAGCAGTACTTC. Translating it yields CASSQGTWTYEQYF. The J gene is TRBJ2-7, the V gene TRBV3-1, with D possibly being TRBD1 (5 bases). There are 14 residues in the CDR3. Germline CDR1 LGHDT, CDR2 YNNKEL (reference sequence). V was cut by 1 base and J by 2 bases, with 9 bases left in between.

CDR3 nucleotide sequence: TGTGCCAGCAGTCCGGGACGGATCTACGAGCAGTACTTC. It yields the protein CASSPGRIYEQYF. This chain uses TRBV28 with TRBJ2-7; the D gene could be TRBD1 or TRBD2 (5 bases each). Germline V gene sequence: CDR1 MDHEN, CDR2 SYDVKM. The CDR3 totals 13 residues. Trimming took off 5 bases at V and 3 bases at J, with 11 bases between the two ends.

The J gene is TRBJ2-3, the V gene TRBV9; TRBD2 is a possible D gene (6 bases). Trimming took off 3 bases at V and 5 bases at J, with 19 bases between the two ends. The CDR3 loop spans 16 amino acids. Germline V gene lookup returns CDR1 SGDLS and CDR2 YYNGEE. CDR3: CASSAYTSTQGDTQYF. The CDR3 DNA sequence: TGTGCCAGCAGCGCCTACACTAGCACTCAAGGAGATACGCAGTATTTT.

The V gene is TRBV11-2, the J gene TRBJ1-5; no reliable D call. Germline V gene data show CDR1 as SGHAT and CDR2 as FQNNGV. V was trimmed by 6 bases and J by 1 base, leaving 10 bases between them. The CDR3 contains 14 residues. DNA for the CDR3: TGTGCCAGCAGTAGTCAGGCCAGCAATCAGCCCCAGCATTTT. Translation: CASSSQASNQPQHF.

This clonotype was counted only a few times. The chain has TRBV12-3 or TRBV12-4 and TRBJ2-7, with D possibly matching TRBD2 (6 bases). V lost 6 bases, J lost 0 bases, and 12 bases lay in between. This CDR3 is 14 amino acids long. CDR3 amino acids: CASRIGSFSYEQYF. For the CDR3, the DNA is TGTGCCAGCAGGATCGGGAGTTTCTCCTACGAGCAGTACTTC.

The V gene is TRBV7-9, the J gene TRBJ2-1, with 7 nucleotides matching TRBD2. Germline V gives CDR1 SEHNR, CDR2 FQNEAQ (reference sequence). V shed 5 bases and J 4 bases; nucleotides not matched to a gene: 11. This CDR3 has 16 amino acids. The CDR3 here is CASSTRDYPLYNEQFF. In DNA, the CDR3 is TGTGCCAGCAGCACCCGGGACTACCCCCTTTACAATGAGCAGTTCTTC.

The chain's CDR3 is CASSFLRGYSTDTQYF. The CDR3 nucleotides read TGTGCCAGCAGTTTCCTCCGCGGGTACAGCACAGATACGCAGTATTTT. J is TRBJ2-3 and V is TRBV28; TRBD2 might be the D (5 bases). V lost 3 bases, J lost 0 bases, and 13 bases lay in between. In germline, CDR1 is MDHEN, CDR2 SYDVKM. CDR3 size: 16 residues.

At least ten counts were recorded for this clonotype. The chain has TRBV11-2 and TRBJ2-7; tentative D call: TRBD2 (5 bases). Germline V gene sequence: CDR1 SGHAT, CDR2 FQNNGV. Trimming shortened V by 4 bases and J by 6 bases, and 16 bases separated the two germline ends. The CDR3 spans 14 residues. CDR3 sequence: CASSSYTSASEQYF. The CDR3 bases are TGTGCCAGCAGCTCCTACACTAGTGCCTCCGAGCAGTACTTC.

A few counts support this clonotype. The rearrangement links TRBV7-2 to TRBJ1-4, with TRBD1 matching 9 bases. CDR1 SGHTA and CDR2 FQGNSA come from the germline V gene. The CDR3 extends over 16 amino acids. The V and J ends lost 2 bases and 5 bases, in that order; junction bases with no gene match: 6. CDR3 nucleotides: TGTGCCAGCAGCTTAAGACAGGGGGGCTCAAATGAAAAACTGTTTTTT. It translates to CASSLRQGGSNEKLFF.